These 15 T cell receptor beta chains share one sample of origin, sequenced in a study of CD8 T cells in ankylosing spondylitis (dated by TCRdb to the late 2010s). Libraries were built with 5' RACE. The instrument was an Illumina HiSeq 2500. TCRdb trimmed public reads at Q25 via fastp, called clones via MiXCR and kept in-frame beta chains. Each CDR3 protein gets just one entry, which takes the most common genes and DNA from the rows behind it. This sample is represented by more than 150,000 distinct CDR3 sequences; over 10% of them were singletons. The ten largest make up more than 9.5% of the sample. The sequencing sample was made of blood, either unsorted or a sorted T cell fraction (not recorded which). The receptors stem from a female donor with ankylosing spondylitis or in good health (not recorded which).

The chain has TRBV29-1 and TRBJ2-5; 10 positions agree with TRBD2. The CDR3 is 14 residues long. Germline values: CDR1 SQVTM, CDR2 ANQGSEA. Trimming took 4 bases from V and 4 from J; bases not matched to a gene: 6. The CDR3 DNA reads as TGCAGCGTTGGGCTAGCGGGAGTGAGAGAGACCCAGTACTTC. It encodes CSVGLAGVRETQYF.

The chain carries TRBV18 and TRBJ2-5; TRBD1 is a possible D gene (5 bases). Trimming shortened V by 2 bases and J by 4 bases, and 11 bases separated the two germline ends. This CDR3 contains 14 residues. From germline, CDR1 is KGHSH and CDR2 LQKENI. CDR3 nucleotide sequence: TGTGCCAGCTCACCAACAGGTCTCAGAGAGACCCAGTACTTC. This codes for CASSPTGLRETQYF.

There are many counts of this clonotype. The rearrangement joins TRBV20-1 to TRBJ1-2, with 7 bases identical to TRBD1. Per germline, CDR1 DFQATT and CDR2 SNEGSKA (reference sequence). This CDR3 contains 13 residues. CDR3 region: CSRGDRANYGYTF. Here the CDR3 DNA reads TGCAGCCGTGGAGACAGGGCCAACTATGGCTACACCTTC.

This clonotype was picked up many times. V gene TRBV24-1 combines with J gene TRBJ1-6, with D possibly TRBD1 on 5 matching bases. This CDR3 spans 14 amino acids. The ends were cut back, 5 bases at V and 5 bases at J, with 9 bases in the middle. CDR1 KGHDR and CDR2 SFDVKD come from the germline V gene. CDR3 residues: CATSAGPNNSPLHF. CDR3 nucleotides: TGTGCCACCAGTGCGGGACCCAATAATTCACCCCTCCACTTT.

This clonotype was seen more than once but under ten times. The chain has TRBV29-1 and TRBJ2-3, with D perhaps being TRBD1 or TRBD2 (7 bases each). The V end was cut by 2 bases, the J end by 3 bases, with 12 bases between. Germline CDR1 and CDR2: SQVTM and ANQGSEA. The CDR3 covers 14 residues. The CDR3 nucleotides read TGCAGCGTTGAAAGGCAGGGGGGGACAGATACGCAGTATTTT. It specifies CSVERQGGTDTQYF.

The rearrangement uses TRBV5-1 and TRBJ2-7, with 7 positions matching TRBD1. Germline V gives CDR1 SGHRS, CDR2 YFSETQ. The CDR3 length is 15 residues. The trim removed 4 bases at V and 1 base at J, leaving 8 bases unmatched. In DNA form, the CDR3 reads TGCGCCAGCAGCGTTGGGACAGAGGCTTCCTACGAGCAGTACTTC. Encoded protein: CASSVGTEASYEQYF.

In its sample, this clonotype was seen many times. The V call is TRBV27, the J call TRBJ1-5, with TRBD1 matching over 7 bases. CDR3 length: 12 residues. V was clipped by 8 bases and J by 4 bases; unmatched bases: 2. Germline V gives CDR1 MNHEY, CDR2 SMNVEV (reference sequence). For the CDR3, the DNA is TGTGCCAGCGGGACAGAAAATCAGCCCCAGCATTTT. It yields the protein CASGTENQPQHF.

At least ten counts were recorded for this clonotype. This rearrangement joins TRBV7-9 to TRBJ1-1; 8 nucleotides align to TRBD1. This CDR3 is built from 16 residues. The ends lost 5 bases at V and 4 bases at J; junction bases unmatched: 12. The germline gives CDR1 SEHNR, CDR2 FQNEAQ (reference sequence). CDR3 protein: CASSTPSGQVFTEAFF. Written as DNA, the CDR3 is TGTGCCAGCAGCACCCCCTCGGGACAGGTCTTCACTGAAGCTTTCTTT. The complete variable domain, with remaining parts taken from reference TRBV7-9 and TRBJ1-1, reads DTGVSQNPRHKITKRGQNVTFRCDPISEHNRLYWYRQTLGQGPEFLTYFQNEAQLEKSRLLSDRFSAERPKGSFSTLEIQRTEQGDSAMYLCASSTPSGQVFTEAFFGQGTRLTVV.

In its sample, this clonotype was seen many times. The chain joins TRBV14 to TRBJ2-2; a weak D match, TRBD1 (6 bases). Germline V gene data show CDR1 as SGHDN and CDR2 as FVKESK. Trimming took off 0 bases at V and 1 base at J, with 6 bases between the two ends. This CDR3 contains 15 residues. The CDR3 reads CASSQEQGNTGELFF. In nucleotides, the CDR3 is TGTGCCAGCAGCCAAGAACAGGGGAACACCGGGGAGCTGTTTTTT.

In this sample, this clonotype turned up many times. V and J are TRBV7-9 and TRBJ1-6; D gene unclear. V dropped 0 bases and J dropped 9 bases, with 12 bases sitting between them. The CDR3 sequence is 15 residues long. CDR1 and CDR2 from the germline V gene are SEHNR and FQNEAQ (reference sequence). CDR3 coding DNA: TGTGCCAGCAGCTTAGCCGGGCGTATGGGTTCACCCCTCCACTTT. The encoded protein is CASSLAGRMGSPLHF.

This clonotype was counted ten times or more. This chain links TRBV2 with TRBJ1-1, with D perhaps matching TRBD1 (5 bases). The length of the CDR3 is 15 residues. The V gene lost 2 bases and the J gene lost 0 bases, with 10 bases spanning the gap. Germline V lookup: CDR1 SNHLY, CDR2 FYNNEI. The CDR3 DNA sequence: TGTGCCAGCAGTGAAAGTCCGACAGTGAACACTGAAGCTTTCTTT. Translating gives CASSESPTVNTEAFF.

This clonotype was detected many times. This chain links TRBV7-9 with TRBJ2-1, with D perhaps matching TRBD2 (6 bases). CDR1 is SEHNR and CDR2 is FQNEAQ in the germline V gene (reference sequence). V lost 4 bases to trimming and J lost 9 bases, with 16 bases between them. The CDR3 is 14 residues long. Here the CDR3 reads CASSSGGASVEQFF. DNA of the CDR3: TGTGCCAGCAGCTCAGGCGGGGCGAGTGTTGAGCAGTTCTTC.

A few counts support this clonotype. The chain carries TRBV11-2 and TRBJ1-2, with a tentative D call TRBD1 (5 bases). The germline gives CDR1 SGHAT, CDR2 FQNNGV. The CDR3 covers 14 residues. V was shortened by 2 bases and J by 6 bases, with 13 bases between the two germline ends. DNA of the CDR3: TGTGCCAGCAGCTTACTTGGGCAGGGTCATGGCTACACCTTC. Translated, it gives CASSLLGQGHGYTF.

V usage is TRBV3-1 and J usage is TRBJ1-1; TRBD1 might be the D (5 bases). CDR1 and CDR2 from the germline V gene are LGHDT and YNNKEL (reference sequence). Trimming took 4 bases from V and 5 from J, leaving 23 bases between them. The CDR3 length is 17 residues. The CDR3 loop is CASSPPRQTPAGTEAFF. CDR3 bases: TGTGCCAGCAGCCCCCCTCGACAGACCCCTGCGGGGACTGAAGCTTTCTTT. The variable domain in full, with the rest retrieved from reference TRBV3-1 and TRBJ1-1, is DTAVSQTPKYLVTQMGNDKSIKCEQNLGHDTMYWYKQDSKKFLKIMFSYNNKELIINETVPNRFSPKSPDKAHLNLHINSLELGDSAVYFCASSPPRQTPAGTEAFFGQGTRLTVV.

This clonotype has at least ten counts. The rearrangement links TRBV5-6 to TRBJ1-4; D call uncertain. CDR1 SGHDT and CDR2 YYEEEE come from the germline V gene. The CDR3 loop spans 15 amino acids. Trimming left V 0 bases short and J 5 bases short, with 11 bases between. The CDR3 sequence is CASSLVGQLNEKLFF. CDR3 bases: TGTGCCAGCAGCTTGGTCGGTCAGCTCAATGAAAAACTGTTTTTT.